This T cell receptor (beta chain) emerged from a study of CD8+CD57+ T cells in acquired aplastic anemia. Researchers used genomic DNA as the template to profile TCR beta VDJ and CDR3. TCRdb reprocessed the reads with MiXCR, giving one entry per CDR3 protein. The profile shows around 190,000 distinct CDR3 sequences, approximately 60% of them singletons. The CDR3 runs 16 residues. The V gene's germline CDR1 is SGDLS and CDR2 YYNGEE. V lost 4 bases to trimming and J lost 11 bases, with 26 bases between them. This clonotype showed up just once. The receptor was derived from a human donor in good health. The V call is TRBV9, the J call TRBJ2-3; possibly TRBD2 for D (7 bases). The sequencing sample was made of sorted CD4+, CD8+, or CD8+CD57+ T cells (not recorded which) from PBMCs. The CDR3 DNA sequence: TGTGCCAGCAGCCGAGGAGGGGGGGCTTCTGTCGATGAGCAGTATTTT. Its translation is CASSRGGGASVDEQYF.